This T cell receptor beta chain was recorded in a study of shared clonotypes between healthy human individuals. The V segment lost 0 bases and the J segment 9 bases; nucleotides outside the gene matches: 10. Germline CDR1 and CDR2: SGHRS and YFSETQ. The CDR3 covers 16 residues. Method: immunoSEQ multiplex PCR; TCRdb's copy keeps in-frame clones and lacks some. In the table there are 400,000 or so clones, roughly 96% of which are singletons. The sequenced material came from memory CD8+ T cells sorted from blood. Regarding subset: CD45RO+ cells pooled with CCR7-negative TemRA cells. The V gene is TRBV5-1, the J gene TRBJ2-1, with TRBD1 matching 9 bases. The TCR was taken from a man aged 25 to 40 in good health. CDR3 bases: TGCGCCAGCAGCTTGGAAGGGTACAGGGGGCGGGTTGAGCAGTTCTTC. Protein: CASSLEGYRGRVEQFF.